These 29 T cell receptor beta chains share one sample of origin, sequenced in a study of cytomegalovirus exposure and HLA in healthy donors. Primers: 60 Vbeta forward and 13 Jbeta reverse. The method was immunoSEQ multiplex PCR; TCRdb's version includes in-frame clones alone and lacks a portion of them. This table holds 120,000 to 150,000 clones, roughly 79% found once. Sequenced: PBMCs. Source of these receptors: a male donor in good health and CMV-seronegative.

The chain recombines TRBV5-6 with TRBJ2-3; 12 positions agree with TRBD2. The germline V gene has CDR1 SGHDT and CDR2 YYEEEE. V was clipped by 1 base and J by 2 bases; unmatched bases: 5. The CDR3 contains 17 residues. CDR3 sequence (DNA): TGTGCCAGCAGCTTGAGGACTAGCGGGACTGCCACAGATACGCAGTATTTT. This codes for CASSLRTSGTATDTQYF. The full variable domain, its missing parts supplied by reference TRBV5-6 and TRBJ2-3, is DAGVTQSPTHLIKTRGQQVTLRCSPKSGHDTVSWYQQALGQGPQFIFQYYEEEERQRGNFPDRFSGHQFPNYSSELNVNALLLGDSALYLCASSLRTSGTATDTQYFGPGTRLTVL.

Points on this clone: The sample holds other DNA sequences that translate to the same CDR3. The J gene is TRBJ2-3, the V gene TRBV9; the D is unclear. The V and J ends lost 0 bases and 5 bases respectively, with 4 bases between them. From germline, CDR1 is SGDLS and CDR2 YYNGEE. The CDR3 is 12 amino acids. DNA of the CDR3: TGTGCCAGCAGCGTAGGCGGAGATACGCAGTATTTT. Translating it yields CASSVGGDTQYF.

The CDR3 loop is CASSSSGTSGRGIAYF. For the CDR3, the DNA is TGTGCCAGCAGCTCCAGCGGGACTAGCGGGAGAGGGATCGCGTACTTC. The chain combines TRBV7-9 with TRBJ2-7; 14 bases are a match to TRBD2. Germline V gene sequence: CDR1 SEHNR, CDR2 FQNEAQ (reference sequence). Unmatched junction bases numbered 14, after V lost 4 bases and J lost 12 bases. The CDR3 runs 16 residues.

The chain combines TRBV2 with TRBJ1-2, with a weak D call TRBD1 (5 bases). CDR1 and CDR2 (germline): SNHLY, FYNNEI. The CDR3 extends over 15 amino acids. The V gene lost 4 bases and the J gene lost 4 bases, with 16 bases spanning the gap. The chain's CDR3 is CASSGDGPGGYGYTF. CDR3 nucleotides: TGTGCCAGCAGTGGAGACGGCCCGGGGGGCTATGGCTACACCTTC. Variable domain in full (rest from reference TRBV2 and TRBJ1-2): EPEVTQTPSHQVTQMGQEVILRCVPISNHLYFYWYRQILGQKVEFLVSFYNNEISEKSEIFDDQFSVERPDGSNFTLKIRSTKLEDSAMYFCASSGDGPGGYGYTFGSGTRLTVV.

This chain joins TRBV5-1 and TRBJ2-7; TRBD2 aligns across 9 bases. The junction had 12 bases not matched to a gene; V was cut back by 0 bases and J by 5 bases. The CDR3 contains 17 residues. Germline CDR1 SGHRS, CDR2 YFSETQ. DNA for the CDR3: TGCGCCAGCAGCTTGGCCGTCAGCGCGGGAGGGTTCCACGAGCAGTACTTC. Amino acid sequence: CASSLAVSAGGFHEQYF.

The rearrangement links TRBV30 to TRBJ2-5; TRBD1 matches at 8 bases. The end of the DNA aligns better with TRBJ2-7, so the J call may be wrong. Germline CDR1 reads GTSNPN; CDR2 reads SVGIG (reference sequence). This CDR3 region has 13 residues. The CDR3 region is CAWSAGQAYEQYF. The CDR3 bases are TGTGCCTGGAGTGCGGGACAGGCCTACGAGCAGTACTTC.

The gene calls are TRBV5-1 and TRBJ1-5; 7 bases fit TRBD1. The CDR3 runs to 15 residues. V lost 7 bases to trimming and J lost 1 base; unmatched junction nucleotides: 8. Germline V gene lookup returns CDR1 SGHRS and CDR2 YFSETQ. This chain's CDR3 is CASSQGGGSNQPQHF. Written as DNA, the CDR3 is TGCGCCAGCTCCCAGGGGGGAGGAAGCAATCAGCCCCAGCATTTT.

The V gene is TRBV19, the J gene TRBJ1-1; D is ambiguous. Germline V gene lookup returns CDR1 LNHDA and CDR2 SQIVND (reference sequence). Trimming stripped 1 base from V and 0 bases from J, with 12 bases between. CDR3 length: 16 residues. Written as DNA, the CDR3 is TGTGCCAGTAGTATAGGGGCACAACAACTGAACACTGAAGCTTTCTTT. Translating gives CASSIGAQQLNTEAFF.

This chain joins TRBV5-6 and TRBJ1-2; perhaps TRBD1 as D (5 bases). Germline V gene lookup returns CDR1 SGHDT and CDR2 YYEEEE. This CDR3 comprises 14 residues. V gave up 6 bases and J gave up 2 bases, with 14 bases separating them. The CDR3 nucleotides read TGTGCCAGCATCCCGACCCCAGGGAACTATGGCTACACCTTC. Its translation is CASIPTPGNYGYTF.

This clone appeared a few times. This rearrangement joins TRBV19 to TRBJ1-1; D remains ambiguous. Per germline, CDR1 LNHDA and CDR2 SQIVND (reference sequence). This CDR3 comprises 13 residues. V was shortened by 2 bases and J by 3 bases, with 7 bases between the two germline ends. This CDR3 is CASSIFPDTEAFF. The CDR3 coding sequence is TGTGCCAGTAGTATATTTCCGGACACTGAAGCTTTCTTT.

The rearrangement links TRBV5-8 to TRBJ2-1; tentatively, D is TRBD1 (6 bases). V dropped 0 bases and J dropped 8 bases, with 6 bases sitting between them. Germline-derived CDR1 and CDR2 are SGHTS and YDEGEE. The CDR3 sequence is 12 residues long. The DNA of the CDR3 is TGTGCCAGCAGCTTGGACAGGGATGAGCAGTTCTTC. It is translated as CASSLDRDEQFF.

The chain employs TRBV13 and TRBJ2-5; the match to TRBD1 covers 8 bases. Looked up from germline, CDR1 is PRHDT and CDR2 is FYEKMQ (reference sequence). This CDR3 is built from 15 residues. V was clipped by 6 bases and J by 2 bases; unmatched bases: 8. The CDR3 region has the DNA TGTGCCAGCAGTGGCCGGGACAGGCTACAAGAGACCCAGTACTTC. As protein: CASSGRDRLQETQYF.

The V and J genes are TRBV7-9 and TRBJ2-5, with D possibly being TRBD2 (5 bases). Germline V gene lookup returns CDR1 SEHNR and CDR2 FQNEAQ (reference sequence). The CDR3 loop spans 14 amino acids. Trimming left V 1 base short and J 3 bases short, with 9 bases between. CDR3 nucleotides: TGTGCCAGCAGCTTAGAGGTCGGGAAAGAGACCCAGTACTTC. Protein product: CASSLEVGKETQYF.

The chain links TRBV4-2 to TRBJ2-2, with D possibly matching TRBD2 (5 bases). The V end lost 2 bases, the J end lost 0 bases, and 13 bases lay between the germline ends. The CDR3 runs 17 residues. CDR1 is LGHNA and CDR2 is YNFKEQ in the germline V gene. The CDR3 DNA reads TGTGCCAGCAGCCAAAAAGGACTGTTACCGAACACCGGGGAGCTGTTTTTT. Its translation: CASSQKGLLPNTGELFF.

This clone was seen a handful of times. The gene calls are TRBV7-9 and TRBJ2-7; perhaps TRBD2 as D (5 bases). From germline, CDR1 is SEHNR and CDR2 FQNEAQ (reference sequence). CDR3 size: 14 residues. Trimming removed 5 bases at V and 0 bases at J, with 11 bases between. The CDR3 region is CASSLTGISYEQYF. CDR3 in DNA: TGTGCCAGCAGCCTGACGGGAATCTCCTACGAGCAGTACTTC.

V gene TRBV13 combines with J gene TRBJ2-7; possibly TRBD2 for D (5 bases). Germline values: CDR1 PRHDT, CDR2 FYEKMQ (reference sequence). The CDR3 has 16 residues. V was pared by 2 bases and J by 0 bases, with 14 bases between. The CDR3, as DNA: TGTGCCAGCAGCTTATGGTCTGAGCGGAGCTCCTACGAGCAGTACTTC. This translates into CASSLWSERSSYEQYF.

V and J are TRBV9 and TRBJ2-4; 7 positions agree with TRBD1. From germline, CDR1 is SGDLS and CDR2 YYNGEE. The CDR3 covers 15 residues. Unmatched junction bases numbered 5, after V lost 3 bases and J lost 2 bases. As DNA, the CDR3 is TGTGCCAGCAGCGCCGTGGGACAGACCAAAAACATTCAGTACTTC. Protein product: CASSAVGQTKNIQYF.

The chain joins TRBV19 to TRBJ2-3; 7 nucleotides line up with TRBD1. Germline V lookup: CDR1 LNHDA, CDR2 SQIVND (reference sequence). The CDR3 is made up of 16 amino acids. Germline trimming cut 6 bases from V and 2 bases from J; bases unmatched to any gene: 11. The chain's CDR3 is CASSHIRDRDTDTQYF. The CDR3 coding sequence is TGTGCCAGTAGCCACATCAGGGACAGAGACACAGATACGCAGTATTTT.

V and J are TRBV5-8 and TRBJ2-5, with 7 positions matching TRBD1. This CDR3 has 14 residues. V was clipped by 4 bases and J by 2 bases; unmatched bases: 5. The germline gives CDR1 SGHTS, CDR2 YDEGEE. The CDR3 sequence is CASSTWTGQETQYF. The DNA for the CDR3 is TGTGCCAGCAGCACCTGGACAGGTCAAGAGACCCAGTACTTC.

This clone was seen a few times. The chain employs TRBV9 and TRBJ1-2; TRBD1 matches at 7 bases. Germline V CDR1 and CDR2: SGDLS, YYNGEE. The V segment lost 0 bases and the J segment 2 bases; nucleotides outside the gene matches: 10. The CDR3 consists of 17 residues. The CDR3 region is CASSVDVMGDRNYGYTF. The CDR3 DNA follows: TGTGCCAGCAGCGTAGACGTCATGGGGGACAGAAACTATGGCTACACCTTC.

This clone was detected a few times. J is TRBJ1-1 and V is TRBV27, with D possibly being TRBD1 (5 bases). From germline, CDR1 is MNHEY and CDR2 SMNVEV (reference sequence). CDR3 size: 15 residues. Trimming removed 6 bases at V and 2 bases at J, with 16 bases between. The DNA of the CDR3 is TGTGCCAGCAGGCCTAATCGGACACCTAACACTGAAGCTTTCTTT. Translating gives CASRPNRTPNTEAFF.

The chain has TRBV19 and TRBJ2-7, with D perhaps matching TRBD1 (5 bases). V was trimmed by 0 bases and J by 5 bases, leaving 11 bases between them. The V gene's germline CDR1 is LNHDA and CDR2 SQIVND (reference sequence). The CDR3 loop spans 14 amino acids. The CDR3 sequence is CASSIDRERHEQYF. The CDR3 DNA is TGTGCCAGTAGTATAGACAGGGAAAGGCACGAGCAGTACTTC.

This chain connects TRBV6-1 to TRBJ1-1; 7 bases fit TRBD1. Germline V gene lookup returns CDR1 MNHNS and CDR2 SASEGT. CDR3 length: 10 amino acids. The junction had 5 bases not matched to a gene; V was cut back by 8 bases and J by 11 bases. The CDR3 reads CASDRAWAFF. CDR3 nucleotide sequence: TGTGCCAGCGACAGGGCTTGGGCTTTCTTT.

The CDR3 coding sequence is TGCGCCAGCAGCCAAAGCACAGGGAACACTGAAGCTTTCTTT. This translates into CASSQSTGNTEAFF. The rearrangement joins TRBV4-3 to TRBJ1-1, with D perhaps matching TRBD1 (5 bases). There are 14 residues in the CDR3. V lost 2 bases to trimming and J lost 1 base, with 8 bases between them. CDR1 is LGHNA and CDR2 is YSLEER in the germline V gene.

The CDR3 here is CASSYSGSYNEQFF. The CDR3 DNA is TGTGCCAGCAGTTACAGCGGGAGCTACAATGAGCAGTTCTTC. This sequence joins TRBV27 and TRBJ2-1, with 8 bases that match TRBD2. Per germline, CDR1 MNHEY and CDR2 SMNVEV (reference sequence). The CDR3 sequence is 14 residues long. Trimming removed 4 bases from V and 3 bases from J; junction bases left unmatched: 2.

The chain's CDR3 is CASSERGSGYTF. The CDR3, as DNA: TGTGCCAGTTCTGAACGGGGGAGCGGCTACACCTTC. This chain links TRBV19 with TRBJ1-2; D is possibly TRBD1 (5 bases). The V end was cut by 8 bases, the J end by 8 bases, with 15 bases between. The germline CDR1 and CDR2 sequences are LNHDA and SQIVND (reference sequence). CDR3 length: 12 residues. The full variable domain, completed using reference TRBV19 and TRBJ1-2, is DGGITQSPKYLFRKEGQNVTLSCEQNLNHDAMYWYRQDPGQGLRLIYYSQIVNDFQKGDIAEGYSVSREKKESFPLTVTSAQKNPTAFYLCASSERGSGYTFGSGTRLTVV.

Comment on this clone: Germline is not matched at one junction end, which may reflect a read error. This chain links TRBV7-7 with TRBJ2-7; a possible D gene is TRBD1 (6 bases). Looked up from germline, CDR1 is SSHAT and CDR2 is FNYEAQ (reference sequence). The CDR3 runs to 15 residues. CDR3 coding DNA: TGTGCTAGCAGCTTCAGGGGAGCCCACCTCTACGAGCAGTACTTC. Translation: CASSFRGAHLYEQYF.

The CDR3 region is CASSFGAGTGVRGYGYTF. Here the CDR3 DNA reads TGTGCCAGCAGCTTCGGAGCCGGGACAGGGGTAAGAGGGTATGGCTACACCTTC. The chain has TRBV5-4 and TRBJ1-2, with 10 bases lining up with TRBD1. Per the germline V gene, CDR1 is SGHNT and CDR2 is YYREEE (reference sequence). This CDR3 region has 18 residues. V was pared by 2 bases and J by 5 bases, with 15 bases of the junction left unmatched.

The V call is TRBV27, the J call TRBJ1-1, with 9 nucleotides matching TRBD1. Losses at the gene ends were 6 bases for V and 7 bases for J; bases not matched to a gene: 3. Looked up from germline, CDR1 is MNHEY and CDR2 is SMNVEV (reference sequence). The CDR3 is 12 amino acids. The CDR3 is CASSRQGGEAFF. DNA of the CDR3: TGTGCCAGCAGCCGACAGGGGGGTGAAGCTTTCTTT.